This T cell receptor beta chain stems from a study of post-analysis software for immune sequencing data. On the study more broadly: Disease trajectories encompassed relapsing-remitting, secondary progressive and progressive-relapsing multiple sclerosis.

As for this clonotype: Its antigen is undetermined.

General study results and limits: In patients, five or six TRBV segments were more frequent than in controls, with TRBV5-6, TRBV5-1 and TRBV20-1 among them.

Built from TCR beta cDNA, the libraries had unique molecular identifiers in them. TCRdb processed the PCR reads anew with MiXCR; each CDR3 protein has one entry. The profile shows 250,000 to 300,000 distinct CDR3 sequences, 35% to 45% of them singletons. Germline CDR1 reads GTSNPN; CDR2 reads SVGIG (reference sequence). Trimming at V came to 1 base and at J to 7 bases, leaving 6 bases not matched to a gene. This CDR3 has 13 amino acids. Sequenced: blood. This rearrangement joins TRBV30 to TRBJ1-2; TRBD1 matches at 7 bases. This receptor was taken from a girl aged 10-17 years with multiple sclerosis. CDR3 bases: TGTGCCTGGAGTGGGTCAGGGGGGTTTGGCTACACCTTC. Its translation: CAWSGSGGFGYTF.